This T cell receptor (beta chain) is from a study of cytomegalovirus exposure and HLA in healthy donors (dated by TCRdb to about 2017). Regarding the complete study: An earlier analysis of approximately 640 of the donors reported more than 250 Gb of sequence data and around 110 million unique TCR beta sequences from 150 million to 200 million T cells. The study profiled the T cell repertoires of about 640 subjects by immunosequencing and related them to cytomegalovirus serostatus. The number of typed donors differed by locus: about 629-640 for A, B, C, DRB1 and DQB1; 500 to 550 for DQA1; some 590 for DPA1; and around 450 for DPB1. The study combined high-throughput TCR immunosequencing, statistical association of individual TCRs with disease status, and machine learning to predict cytomegalovirus infection status. Every repertoire in the discovery cohort had been generated on one and the same sequencing platform. An early release that covered roughly 600 HLA-typed donors contained approximately 290 gigabases of sequencing data and tens of millions of unique TCR sequences. Five DR-DQ haplotypes were handled as single units for association and clustering, since linkage in the cohort was strong. Genome-wide SNP genotypes for about 65% of the roughly 700 donors were used in a later genetic analysis, which treated that subset as a discovery cohort. Donor age, sex, ethnicity and CMV serostatus were collected together with the repertoire data. Across approximately 400 genotyped donors of the cohort, an average of about 240,000 unique TCR beta nucleotide sequences per donor were sequenced, and approximately 17% of those sequences were non-productive. Class I and class II HLA loci were covered by the typing at four-digit resolution. Rather than drawing on any new phenotypic data, the later analysis identified candidate immune exposures from TCR beta sequences and the way those sequences occurred across donors. In an earlier analysis of a few hundred of the donors, high-throughput TCR beta sequencing was used to judge whether each TCR beta V gene segment behaved as functional or pseudogenic. Of the roughly 430 genotyped donors, over 70% fell in the genetic ancestry cluster associated with self-reported Caucasian donors. A later analysis re-analyzed previously published TCR beta repertoires from roughly 600 donors and added high-resolution HLA genotyping to study TCR occurrence patterns. Besides the first cohort of 550 to 750 subjects, a separate validation cohort made up of about 120 different subjects was used. The study aimed to test whether cataloging public T cell receptors could reveal signatures of past pathogen exposure. What the study reported, not specific to this receptor: According to a later genetic analysis, donors in an Asian-associated ancestry cluster had fewer N-insertions in productive TCRs than the approximately 710-donor mean. In a later analysis, HLA-associated TCR beta chains showed more clonal expansion and lower generation probabilities than non-associated chains that were equally common. In this cohort, only TCR beta chains were sequenced, and detectable features were limited by the absence of alpha or paired-chain data. Across donors, most TCR sequences were observed very rarely, whereas some public TCRs were present in many individuals. When HLA alleles, especially DR and DQ, strongly co-occurred, attributing TCR associations to individual alleles was difficult. For the cohort, immune exposure information was limited to CMV serostatus. Roughly uniform sequencing depth across donors was assumed in presence/absence analyses, although this assumption may not hold. Cytomegalovirus status was reported to be diagnosed by the classifier with high specificity and sensitivity in both the original and validation cohorts. Because counts were too low, some 17 rarely observed V segments, including chromosome 9 orphons, were excluded from the earlier analysis of 500 to 700 of the donors. Correlated functional status among segregating V segments might reflect linkage disequilibrium, but an unknown experimental factor could not be ruled out. A later analysis reported that several top co-occurrence clusters appeared linked to parvovirus B19, influenza, CMV and Epstein-Barr virus. Three of the identified cytomegalovirus-associated TCR beta chains were confirmed in vitro to be specific for cytomegalovirus antigens. A group of highly shared sequence variants was considered likely to be a technical artifact of the sequencing pipeline. In a later analysis, most CMV-associated TCR beta chains were found to appear HLA-restricted, with HLA associations seemingly driven largely by CMV exposure. A later analysis found that TCR association rates varied across HLA loci, with DRB1 alleles showing the most associated TCRs and HLA-C alleles the fewest. In a later analysis, 16,951 TCR beta sequences were associated with specific HLA alleles at a false discovery rate of 0.05. In an earlier analysis of under 600 of the donors, most TCR beta V segments were observed in productive rearrangements about 87% or about 30% of the time, broadly matching IMGT annotations. The study gave a list of 150 to 200 TCR beta chains associated with cytomegalovirus. According to the authors, the approach could potentially be generalized to other disease states and immunological phenotypes. V-gene and J-gene trimming of TCR beta chains was associated with a missense DCLRE1C variant in a later genetic analysis, and the association was replicated in an independent cohort. A further reported finding was that TCR beta sequences accurately predicted the HLA-A and HLA-B alleles for most subjects in the first cohort. Because some donors lacked HLA typing at each locus, the association tests relied only on the typed subset.

Receptor libraries were prepared by the immunoSEQ multiplex PCR assay. For the multiplex PCR, a mixture combining 60 forward primers for TCR Vbeta segments and 13 reverse primers for TCR Jbeta segments was used. A multiplex PCR assay on genomic DNA amplified the CDR3 region of rearranged TCR beta genes. The Illumina HiSeq System was used to sequence the amplified TCR beta libraries as 87-base-pair reads. The study's processing was this. In a later analysis, some 80 million unique TCR beta chains were counted across the 690 or so repertoires, and around 10 million of these chains were shared by at least two donors. To remove PCR and sequencing errors, raw reads were error-corrected and collapsed into unique sequences using a nearest-neighbor algorithm that merged closely related sequences. CDR3 sequences were aligned to IMGT reference sequences to assign V, D and J gene segments. For a sequence to be retained, at least a six-nucleotide match to both a V gene segment and a J gene segment was required. A rearrangement counted as productive if the CDR3 had no stop codons and remained in frame with V and J, and every other rearrangement counted as non-productive. CDR3 was defined according to IMGT convention as the region running from the second conserved V-encoded cysteine to the conserved J-encoded phenylalanine. Sequences without an unambiguous match to a single V gene segment were excluded from the earlier analysis of 587 of the donors. In an earlier analysis of several hundred of the donors, a V segment was called functional when productive rearrangements were above 56.7%, and segregating when the standard deviation between donors exceeded 5%. To diagnose cytomegalovirus status from the catalog of TCR beta chain sequences, a statistical classification framework was built. A later analysis assigned V and J genes by comparing TCR nucleotide sequences with IMGT/GENE-DB human TR gene sequences. Using the TCRdist pipeline, a later analysis assigned CDR3 sequences along with most-parsimonious VDJ recombination scenarios. In a later analysis, each TCR beta chain was defined by its CDR3 amino acid sequence together with its V-gene family, and reads without a unique V-gene family were excluded. To address suspected cross-contamination and a sequencing artifact, a later analysis removed approximately 590 highly shared, low-generation-probability nucleotide sequences. In a later analysis, a clonal expansion index was calculated for each public chain from normalized within-repertoire ranks of inferred template counts. Generation probabilities in a later analysis came from a VDJ recombination model fitted to out-of-frame rearrangements, and those results were checked against IGoR. In a later analysis, hypergeometric tests were used to score TCR-TCR, TCR-HLA and TCR-CMV co-occurrence, with a repertoire-size bias correction applied to TCR pairs. In a later analysis, false discovery rates were estimated by permuting HLA or CMV assignments 20 times. A later analysis grouped co-occurring TCRs with DBSCAN, adding TCRdist sequence similarity when clustering within HLA-allele-positive subsets. Repertoires with fewer than 30,000 or more than 120,000 public chains were left out of co-occurrence clustering, as were several repertoires with anomalous nucleotide sharing. TCRdb took this table from immuneACCESS and kept in-frame rearrangements with V and J called. Such tables lack part of the clones; where checked against another copy, unresolved V genes explain under half of the gap, and the rest is unexplained. V and J calls and clone size follow that table, whereas D and trimming were derived from the DNA. For this sample there are almost 200,000 clones; about 82% appear just once. The ten largest clonotypes hold approximately 2.2% of the sample.

The cohort comprised fewer than 700 healthy bone marrow donors. All cohort members were sampled while nominally healthy, although unrecorded immune exposures were likely present. The donor tested CMV seronegative, placing the donor among the 350 to 400 seronegative members of the cohort. A peripheral blood sample was provided by each donor, and peripheral blood mononuclear cells were used for TCR beta sequencing. The Qiagen DNeasy Blood Extraction Kit was used to extract genomic DNA from the blood cell samples. Notes on this clone: Which antigen it targets is not known. Qualities for individual bases were not recorded, and no much larger clone is one base off.

The source material was PBMCs. The TCR sequence derives from a woman aged 50 to 65 in good health and CMV-seronegative.

CDR3 protein: CASSPLGADSYEQYF. The DNA sequence is as follows: TGTGCCAGCAGCCCTCTCGGCGCGGACTCCTACGAGCAGTACTTC. The sequence links TRBV5-4 to TRBJ2-7, with no reliable assignment of the D segment. CDR1 SGHNT and CDR2 YYREEE were looked up in the germline V gene (reference sequence). A distance of 14 bases separates the germline ends of V and J, which lose 4 bases and 0 bases respectively. There are 15 amino acids in the CDR3, from cysteine to phenylalanine inclusive. The entry retains the CDR3 DNA only, 45 bases that are in frame from base 1.